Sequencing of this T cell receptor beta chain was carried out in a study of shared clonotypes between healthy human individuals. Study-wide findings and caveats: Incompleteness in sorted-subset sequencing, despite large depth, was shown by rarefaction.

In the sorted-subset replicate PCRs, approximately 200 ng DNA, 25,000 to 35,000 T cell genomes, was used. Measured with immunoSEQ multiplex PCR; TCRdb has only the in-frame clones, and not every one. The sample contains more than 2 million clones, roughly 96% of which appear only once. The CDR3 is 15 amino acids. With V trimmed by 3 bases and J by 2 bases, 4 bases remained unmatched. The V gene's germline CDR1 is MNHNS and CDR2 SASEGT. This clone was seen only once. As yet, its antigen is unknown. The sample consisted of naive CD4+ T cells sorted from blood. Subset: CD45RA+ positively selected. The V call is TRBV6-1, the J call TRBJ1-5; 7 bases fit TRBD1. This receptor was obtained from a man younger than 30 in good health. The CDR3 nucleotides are TGTGCCAGCAGTGACGACAGGGTAGGCAATCAGCCCCAGCATTTT. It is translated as CASSDDRVGNQPQHF.